Listed below are T cell receptor beta chains from one sample, sequenced in a study of kidney transplant recipient with SARS-CoV-2 infection. TCRdb itself ran the reads through MiXCR, one entry per CDR3 protein. The table includes fewer than 250,000 distinct CDR3 sequences, 29% detected once. Sequencing used a blood sample, obtained at baseline and on roughly day 120 from a kidney transplant recipient. The receptor set was obtained from a male patient aged 25-45 years who had COVID-19 and was a kidney transplant recipient. These T cells may partly come from the graft donor. Both conserved end residues are part of each CDR3. D genes are given only for firm matches. Size is omitted from some rows. Given values are once, few, many or a class for expanded clones.

j_call d_call v_call clone_size cdr3_aa cdr3_nt
TRBJ2-6 - TRBV19 many CASSPGTGSSGANVLTF TGTGCCAGTAGTCCCGGGACGGGGAGCTCTGGGGCCAACGTCCTGACTTTC
TRBJ2-1 - TRBV27 many CASSSDAYNEQFF TGTGCCAGCAGTTCCGATGCTTACAATGAGCAGTTCTTC
TRBJ2-7 - TRBV3-1 - CASSTRAPISFSETRYF TGTGCCAGCAGCACGAGGGCTCCCATTTCTTTCTCTGAGACCCGGTACTTC
TRBJ1-2 - TRBV7-6 many CASSSYVESRKTYGYTF TGTGCCAGCAGCAGTTATGTTGAATCTCGAAAGACCTATGGCTACACCTTC
TRBJ2-1 - TRBV3-2 - CASTSYEGADEQFF TGTGCCAGCACCTCTTATGAGGGGGCTGATGAGCAGTTCTTC
TRBJ2-3 TRBD2 TRBV20-1 - CSARDLASGYTDTQYF TGCAGTGCTAGAGATCTGGCTAGCGGTTACACAGATACGCAGTATTTT
TRBJ2-4 TRBD1 TRBV30 - CAWSTGARAKSIQYF TGTGCCTGGTCCACAGGGGCCAGGGCCAAAAGCATTCAGTACTTC
TRBJ1-2 - TRBV9 - CASSETDGIVYGYTF TGTGCCAGCAGCGAGACAGACGGGATCGTCTATGGCTACACCTTC
TRBJ2-3 TRBD2 TRBV28 - CASTPGGRTDTQYF TGTGCCAGCACCCCGGGAGGCCGCACAGATACGCAGTATTTT
TRBJ1-2 - TRBV3-1 many CASSGYITLRKTYGYTF TGTGCCAGCAGCGGGTATATCACCCTTCGAAAGACCTATGGCTACACCTTC
TRBJ2-4 - TRBV13 many CASSLEKQAKNIQYF TGTGCCAGCAGCTTAGAGAAACAGGCCAAAAACATTCAGTACTTC
TRBJ2-7 TRBD2 TRBV24-1 - CATSDPRTRSNEQYF TGTGCCACCAGTGACCCTAGGACTAGGAGTAACGAGCAGTACTTC
TRBJ2-7 - TRBV2 many CASSRETGAQYF TGTGCCAGCAGCAGGGAAACCGGGGCGCAGTACTTC
TRBJ2-5 TRBD2 TRBV7-2 many CASSLGGSNWETQYF TGTGCCAGCAGCTTAGGCGGGAGCAATTGGGAGACCCAGTACTTC
TRBJ2-3 - TRBV7-8 few CASSPRVGKRADTQYF TGTGCCAGCAGCCCCCGCGTCGGAAAAAGGGCAGATACGCAGTATTTT
TRBJ1-2 - TRBV6-8 many CASSDHRRSRKTYGYTF TGTGCCAGCAGTGACCATCGACGCTCTAGAAAGACCTATGGCTACACCTTC
TRBJ2-7 TRBD2 TRBV18 many CASSPTGRGAYEQYF TGTGCCAGCTCACCGACCGGGCGGGGGGCCTACGAGCAGTACTTC
TRBJ1-1 - TRBV7-3 - CASSIGRGNTEDFF TGTGCCAGCAGTATCGGACGCGGGAACACTGAAGATTTCTTT
TRBJ1-2 - TRBV8-2 many CGSPDSDSRKTYGYTF TGTGGCAGTCCCGACAGTGATAGCCGAAAGACCTATGGCTACACCTTC
TRBJ2-7 - TRBV20-1 many CSASSRASYEQYF TGCAGTGCTAGCAGCAGGGCCTCCTACGAGCAGTACTTC
TRBJ1-6 - TRBV19 many CASSIDGQMNSPLHF TGTGCCAGTAGTATCGACGGACAGATGAATTCACCCCTCCACTTT
TRBJ2-1 TRBD2 TRBV5-5 - CANSRNLGLASDNEQFF TGTGCCAACAGCAGAAACCTGGGACTAGCGAGCGACAATGAGCAGTTCTTC
TRBJ2-6 - TRBV8-2 many CGTLGRITQSRANVLTF TGTGGCACACTCGGTAGGATAACACAAAGTCGGGCCAACGTCCTGACTTTC
TRBJ1-2 - TRBV11-2 many CASSRGVTSRKTYGYTF TGTGCCAGCAGCAGGGGAGTAACAAGCAGAAAGACCTATGGCTACACCTTC
TRBJ1-1 - TRBV20-1 many CSAVEQLNTEAFF TGCAGTGCTGTAGAACAGCTGAACACTGAAGCTTTCTTT
TRBJ2-7 - TRBV19 - CASSGPTPYEQHF TGTGCCAGTAGCGGGCCCACCCCCTACGAGCAGCACTTC
TRBJ1-1 - TRBV3-1 many CASSQDVAAEDTEAFF TGTGCCAGCAGCCAAGATGTTGCCGCAGAGGACACTGAAGCTTTCTTT
TRBJ2-5 - TRBV12-3/TRBV12-4 - CASSMQGRETQYF TGTGCCAGCAGTATGCAGGGGAGGGAGACCCAGTACTTC
TRBJ1-5 - TRBV6-1 many CASSEAGGRNQPQHF TGTGCCAGCAGTGAAGCCGGTGGTAGGAATCAGCCCCAGCATTTT
TRBJ1-2 - TRBV11-2 many CASSDYRTSRKTYGYTF TGTGCCAGCAGCGACTATCGAACAAGCAGAAAGACCTATGGCTACACCTTC